This is a list of T cell receptor beta chains from one sample in a study of T cells in Graves' hyperthyroidism and ophthalmopathy. MiXCR was run by TCRdb on the multiplex PCR reads, yielding one entry per CDR3 protein. Here the sample spans over 350,000 distinct CDR3 sequences, approximately 17% being singletons. Material: blood. The source of these receptors is a man between 18 and 35 years old with Graves' ophthalmopathy. Each CDR3 is given with its conserved first and last residue. Fields, in order: D gene, clone size, CDR3 length, V gene, J gene, CDR3 DNA, CDR3 protein. The D gene is left open where the match is weak. Rows give clone size only sometimes, using once, few, many, or a class for an expanded clone.

-	few	15	TRBV20-1	TRBJ2-5	TGCAGTGCTAGCATGTGGGGGGCCTTACAAGAGACCCAGTACTTC	CSASMWGALQETQYF
TRBD1	many	13	TRBV2	TRBJ1-2	TGTGCCAGCAGTTTGGACAGGGCAAATGGCTACACCTTC	CASSLDRANGYTF
-	-	13	TRBV2	TRBJ2-5	TGTGCCAGCAGCGCCCCACCCCAAGAGACCCAGTACTTC	CASSAPPQETQYF
TRBD2	many	14	TRBV7-3	TRBJ2-1	TGTGCCAGCAGCTCGGGACTAGGTAACAATGAGCAGTTCTTC	CASSSGLGNNEQFF
-	many	17	TRBV20-1	TRBJ1-5	TGCAGTGCTGGCCCGGCAGAGGGGCTTAGTAGCAATCAGCCCCAGCATTTT	CSAGPAEGLSSNQPQHF
-	few	13	TRBV25-1	TRBJ1-2	TGTGCCAGCAGTGAATATAACGGGAATGGCTACACCTTC	CASSEYNGNGYTF
TRBD2	many	17	TRBV7-8	TRBJ2-7	TGTGCCAGCAGCTCGACCGTGACTAGCGCTCTCTTGGACGAGCAGTACTTC	CASSSTVTSALLDEQYF
TRBD1	few	15	TRBV29-1	TRBJ2-1	TGCAGCGTTCTCTCCAGGGGACAGGGCGACAATGAGCAGTTCTTC	CSVLSRGQGDNEQFF
-	many	13	TRBV12-3/TRBV12-4	TRBJ1-2	TGTGCCAGCAGTTTGTCAGGGTCCTATGGCTACACCTTC	CASSLSGSYGYTF
-	-	14	TRBV10-2	TRBJ2-4	TGCGCCAGCAGTGAAAGCTTAGCCAAAAACATTCAGTACTTC	CASSESLAKNIQYF
-	-	11	TRBV29-1	TRBJ2-2	TGCAGCGTTGAAAACTCCGGGGAGCTGTTTTTT	CSVENSGELFF
-	many	14	TRBV3-1	TRBJ2-7	TGTGCCAGCAGCCAAAGGGACGTTGCCTACGAGCAGTACTTC	CASSQRDVAYEQYF
-	few	14	TRBV5-5	TRBJ2-6	TGTGCCAGCAGCTGGGGGGAGTTCACCAACGTCCTGACTTTC	CASSWGEFTNVLTF
-	many	16	TRBV2	TRBJ1-5	TGTGCCAGCAGTGAAAGGGACCCTTGGCAGAATCAGCCCCAGCATTTT	CASSERDPWQNQPQHF